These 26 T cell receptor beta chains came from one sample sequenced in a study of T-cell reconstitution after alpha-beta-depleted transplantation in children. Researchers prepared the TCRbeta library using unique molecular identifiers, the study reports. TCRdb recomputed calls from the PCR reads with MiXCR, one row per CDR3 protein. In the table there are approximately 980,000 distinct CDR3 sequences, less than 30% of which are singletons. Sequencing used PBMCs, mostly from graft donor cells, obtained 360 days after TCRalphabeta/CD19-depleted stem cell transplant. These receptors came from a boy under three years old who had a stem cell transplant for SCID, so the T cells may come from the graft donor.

The chain's CDR3 is CASSRRGNQGETQYF. DNA for the CDR3: TGTGCCAGCAGCCGCAGGGGAAATCAAGGCGAGACCCAGTACTTC. The genes are TRBV7-2 and TRBJ2-5; tentative D call: TRBD1 (6 bases). The germline V and J ends were trimmed by 5 bases and 5 bases, with 18 bases remaining between them. The CDR3 is made up of 15 amino acids. Germline assignment: CDR1 SGHTA and CDR2 FQGNSA. Looking up the rest from reference TRBV7-2 and TRBJ2-5 gives the full variable domain: GAGVSQSPSNKVTEKGKDVELRCDPISGHTALYWYRQSLGQGLEFLIYFQGNSAPDKSGLPSDRFSAERTGGSVSTLTIQRTQQEDSAVYLCASSRRGNQGETQYFGPGTRLLVL.

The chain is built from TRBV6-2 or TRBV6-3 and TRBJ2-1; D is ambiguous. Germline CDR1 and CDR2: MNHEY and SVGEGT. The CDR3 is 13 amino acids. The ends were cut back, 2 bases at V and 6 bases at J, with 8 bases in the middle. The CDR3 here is CASSYGHPNEQFF. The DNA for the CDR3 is TGTGCCAGCAGTTACGGCCACCCCAATGAGCAGTTCTTC.

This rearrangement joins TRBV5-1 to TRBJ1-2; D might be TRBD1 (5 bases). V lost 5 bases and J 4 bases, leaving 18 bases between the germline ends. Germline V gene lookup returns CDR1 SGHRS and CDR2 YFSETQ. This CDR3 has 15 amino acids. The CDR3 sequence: CASRPSDRGTYGYTF. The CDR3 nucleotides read TGCGCCAGCAGACCTTCCGATAGGGGAACCTATGGCTACACCTTC.

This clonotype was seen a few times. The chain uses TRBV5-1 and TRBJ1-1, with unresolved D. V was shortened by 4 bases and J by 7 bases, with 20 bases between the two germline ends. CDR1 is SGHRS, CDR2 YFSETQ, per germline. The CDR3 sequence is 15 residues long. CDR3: CASSDPYLVPHEAFF. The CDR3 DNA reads TGCGCCAGCAGCGATCCCTACTTGGTCCCCCATGAAGCTTTCTTT.

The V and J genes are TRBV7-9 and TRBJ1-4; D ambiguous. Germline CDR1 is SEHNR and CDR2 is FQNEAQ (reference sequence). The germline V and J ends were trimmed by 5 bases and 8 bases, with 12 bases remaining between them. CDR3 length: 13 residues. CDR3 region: CASSARADEKLFF. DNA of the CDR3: TGTGCCAGCAGCGCCCGGGCAGACGAAAAACTGTTTTTT.

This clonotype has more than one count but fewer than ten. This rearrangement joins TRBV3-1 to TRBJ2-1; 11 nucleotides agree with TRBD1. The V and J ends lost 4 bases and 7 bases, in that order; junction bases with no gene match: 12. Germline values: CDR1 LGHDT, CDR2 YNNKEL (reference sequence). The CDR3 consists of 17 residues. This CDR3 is CASSPALAGQGVNEQFF. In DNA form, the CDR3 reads TGTGCCAGCAGCCCGGCCTTAGCGGGACAGGGGGTTAATGAGCAGTTCTTC.

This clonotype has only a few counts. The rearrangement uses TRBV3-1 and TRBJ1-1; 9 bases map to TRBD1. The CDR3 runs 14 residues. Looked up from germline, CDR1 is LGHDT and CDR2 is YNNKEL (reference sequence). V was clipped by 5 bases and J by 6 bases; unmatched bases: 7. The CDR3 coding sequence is TGTGCCAGCAGCATGGGACAGGGACGGGCTGAAGCTTTCTTT. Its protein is CASSMGQGRAEAFF.

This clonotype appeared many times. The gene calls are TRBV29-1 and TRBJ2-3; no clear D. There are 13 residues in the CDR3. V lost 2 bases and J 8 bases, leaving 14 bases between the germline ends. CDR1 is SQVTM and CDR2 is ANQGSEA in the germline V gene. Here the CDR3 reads CSVETAPWGTQYF. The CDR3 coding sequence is TGCAGCGTTGAAACGGCCCCGTGGGGTACGCAGTATTTT.

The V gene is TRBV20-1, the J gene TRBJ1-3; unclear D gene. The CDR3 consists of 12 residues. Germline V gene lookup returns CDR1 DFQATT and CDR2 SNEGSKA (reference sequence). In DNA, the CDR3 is TGCAGCGGCAAGGTGTCTGGAAACACCATATATTTT. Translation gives CSGKVSGNTIYF.

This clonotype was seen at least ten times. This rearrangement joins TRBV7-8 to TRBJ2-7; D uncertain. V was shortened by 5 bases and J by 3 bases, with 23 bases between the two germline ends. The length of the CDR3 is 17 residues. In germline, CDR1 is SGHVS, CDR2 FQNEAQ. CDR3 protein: CASSTTAFYPEDYEQYF. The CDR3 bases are TGTGCCAGCAGCACCACAGCGTTCTACCCCGAGGACTACGAGCAGTACTTC.

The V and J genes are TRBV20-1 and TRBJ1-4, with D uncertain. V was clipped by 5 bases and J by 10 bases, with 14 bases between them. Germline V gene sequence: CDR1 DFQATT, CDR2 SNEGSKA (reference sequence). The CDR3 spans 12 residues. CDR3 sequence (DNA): TGCAGTGCTGGCGGGAAGACCGGAAAACTGTTTTTT. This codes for CSAGGKTGKLFF.

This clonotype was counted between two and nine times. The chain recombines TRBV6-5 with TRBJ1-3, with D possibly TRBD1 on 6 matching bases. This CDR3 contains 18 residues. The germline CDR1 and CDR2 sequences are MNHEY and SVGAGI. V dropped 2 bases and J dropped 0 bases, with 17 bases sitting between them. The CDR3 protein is CASSYGRRGPASGNTIYF. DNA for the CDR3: TGTGCCAGCAGTTACGGACGGCGGGGGCCGGCCTCTGGAAACACCATATATTTT.

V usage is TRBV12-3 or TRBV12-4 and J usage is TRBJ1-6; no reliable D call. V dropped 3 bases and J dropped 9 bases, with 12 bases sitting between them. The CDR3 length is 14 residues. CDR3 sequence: CASSFLGWGSPLHF. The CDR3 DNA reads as TGTGCCAGCAGTTTTTTGGGGTGGGGTTCACCCCTCCACTTT.

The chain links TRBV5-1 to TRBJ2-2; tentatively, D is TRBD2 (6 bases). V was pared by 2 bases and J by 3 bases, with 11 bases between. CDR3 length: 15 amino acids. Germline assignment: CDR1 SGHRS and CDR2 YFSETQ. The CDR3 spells CASSLQSGDTGELFF. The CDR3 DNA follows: TGCGCCAGCAGCTTACAATCGGGAGACACCGGGGAGCTGTTTTTT.

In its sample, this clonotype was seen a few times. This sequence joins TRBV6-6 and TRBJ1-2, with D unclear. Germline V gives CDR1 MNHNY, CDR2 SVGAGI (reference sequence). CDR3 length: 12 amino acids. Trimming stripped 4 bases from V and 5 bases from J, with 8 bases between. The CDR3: CASSSLYYGYTF. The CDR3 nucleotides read TGTGCCAGCAGTTCCCTGTATTATGGCTACACCTTC.

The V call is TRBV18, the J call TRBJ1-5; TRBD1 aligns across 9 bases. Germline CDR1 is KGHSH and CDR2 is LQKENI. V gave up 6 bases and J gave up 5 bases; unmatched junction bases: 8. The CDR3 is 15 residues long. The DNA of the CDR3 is TGTGCCAGCTCGACCCTACAGGGGGCCGATCAGCCCCAGCATTTT. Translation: CASSTLQGADQPQHF.

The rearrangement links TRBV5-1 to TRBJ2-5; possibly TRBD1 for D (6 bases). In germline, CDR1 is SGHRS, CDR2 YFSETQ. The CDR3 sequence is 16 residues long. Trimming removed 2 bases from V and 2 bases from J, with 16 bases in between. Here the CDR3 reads CASSLRGRGLQETQYF. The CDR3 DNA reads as TGCGCCAGCAGCTTAAGGGGCAGGGGCTTACAAGAGACCCAGTACTTC.

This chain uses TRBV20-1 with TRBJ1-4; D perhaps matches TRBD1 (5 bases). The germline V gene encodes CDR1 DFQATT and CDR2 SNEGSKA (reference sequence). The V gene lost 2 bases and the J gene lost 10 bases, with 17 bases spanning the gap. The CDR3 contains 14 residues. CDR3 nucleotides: TGCAGTGCTAGACCCCCGGACAAGGCGGCAAAACTGTTTTTT. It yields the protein CSARPPDKAAKLFF.

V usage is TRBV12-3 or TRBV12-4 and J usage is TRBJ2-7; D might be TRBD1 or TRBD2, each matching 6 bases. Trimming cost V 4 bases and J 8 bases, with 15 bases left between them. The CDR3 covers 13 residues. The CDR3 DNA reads TGTGCCAGCAGTTCCGCGGGACATACAAAGCAGTACTTC. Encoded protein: CASSSAGHTKQYF.

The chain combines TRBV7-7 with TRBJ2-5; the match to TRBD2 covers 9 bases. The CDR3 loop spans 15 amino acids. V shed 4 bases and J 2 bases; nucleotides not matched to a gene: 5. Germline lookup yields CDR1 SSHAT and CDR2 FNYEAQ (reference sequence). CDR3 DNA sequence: TGTGCCAGCAGCTACGGGACTAGCCTACAAGAGACCCAGTACTTC. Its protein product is CASSYGTSLQETQYF.

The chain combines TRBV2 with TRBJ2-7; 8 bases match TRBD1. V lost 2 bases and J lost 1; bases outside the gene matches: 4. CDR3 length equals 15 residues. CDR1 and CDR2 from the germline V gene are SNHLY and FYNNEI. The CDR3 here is CASSEWDRISYEQYF. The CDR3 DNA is TGTGCCAGCAGTGAATGGGACAGGATTTCCTACGAGCAGTACTTC.

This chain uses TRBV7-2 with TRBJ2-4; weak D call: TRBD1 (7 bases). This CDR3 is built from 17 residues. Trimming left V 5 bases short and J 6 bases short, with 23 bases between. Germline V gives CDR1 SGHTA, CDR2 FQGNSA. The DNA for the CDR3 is TGTGCCAGCAGCCCCCAGGGGGGCGCCTTCCTTTCAAACATTCAGTACTTC. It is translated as CASSPQGGAFLSNIQYF.

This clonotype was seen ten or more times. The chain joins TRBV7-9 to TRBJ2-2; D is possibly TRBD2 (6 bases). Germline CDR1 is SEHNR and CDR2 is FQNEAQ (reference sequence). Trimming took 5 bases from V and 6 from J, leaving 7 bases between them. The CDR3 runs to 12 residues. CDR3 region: CASSRGSGELFF. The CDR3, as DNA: TGTGCCAGCAGCCGGGGGTCCGGGGAGCTGTTTTTT.

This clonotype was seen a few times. The CDR3 is CASSWDSLGGAFF. The DNA of the CDR3 is TGCGCCAGCAGCTGGGACAGCCTAGGGGGAGCTTTCTTT. The V and J genes are TRBV5-1 and TRBJ1-1; TRBD1 aligns across 7 bases. The germline V gene has CDR1 SGHRS and CDR2 YFSETQ. With V trimmed by 3 bases and J by 10 bases, 9 bases remained unmatched. This CDR3 region has 13 residues.

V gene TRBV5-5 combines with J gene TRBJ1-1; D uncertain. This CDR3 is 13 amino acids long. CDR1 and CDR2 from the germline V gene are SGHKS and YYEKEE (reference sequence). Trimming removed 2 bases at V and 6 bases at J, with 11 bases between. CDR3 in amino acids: CASSLDPAAEAFF. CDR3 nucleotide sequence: TGTGCCAGCAGCTTAGACCCAGCGGCTGAAGCTTTCTTT.

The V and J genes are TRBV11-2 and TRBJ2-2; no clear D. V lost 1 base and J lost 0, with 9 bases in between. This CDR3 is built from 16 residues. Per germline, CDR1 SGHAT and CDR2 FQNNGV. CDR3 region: CASSLGWGPNTGELFF. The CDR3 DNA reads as TGTGCCAGCAGCTTAGGTTGGGGTCCGAACACCGGGGAGCTGTTTTTT.